A single sample is the source of the 5 T cell receptor beta chains below, sequenced in a study of T cells after posttransplantation cyclophosphamide. Sequencing used immunoSEQ multiplex PCR; TCRdb keeps in-frame clones, though not all of them. The sample was found to contain about 40,000 clones, and every one recurs. The sequencing sample was made of PBMCs. The receptors shown here come from a young man in good health and a related stem cell transplant donor.

This clone was seen ten or more times. One end of the junction fails to match germline, which may point to a read error. The chain carries TRBV4-1 and TRBJ2-3, with TRBD2 matching over 9 bases. The CDR3 is made up of 17 amino acids. Germline V lookup: CDR1 MGHRA, CDR2 YSYEKL. CDR3 DNA sequence: TGCACCAGCAGCCAAAAGGAGTCTAGCGGGGTAACAGATACGCAGTATTTT. Its protein product is CTSSQKESSGVTDTQYF.

At least ten counts were recorded for this clone. The chain is built from TRBV12-3 or TRBV12-4 and TRBJ2-1, with 14 bases matching TRBD2. The CDR3 covers 18 residues. J was trimmed by 0 bases and V by 7 bases; bases with no gene match: 8. The DNA for the CDR3 is TGTGCCAGCACCACGACTAGCGGGGGGGTCTTCTCCTACAATGAGCAGTTCTTC. Translation: CASTTTSGGVFSYNEQFF.

The table lists this clone with many counts. For the CDR3, the DNA is TGCGCCAGCAGCACGAACAGGGGAGGGGGCGAGCAGTACTTC. Amino acids: CASSTNRGGGEQYF. This sequence joins TRBV5-1 and TRBJ2-7, with D perhaps matching TRBD1 or TRBD2 (7 bases each). In germline, CDR1 is SGHRS, CDR2 YFSETQ. CDR3 length: 14 amino acids. V was pared by 4 bases and J by 6 bases, with 17 bases between.

The chain has TRBV14 and TRBJ2-2, with 10 bases aligning to TRBD2. The germline V gene has CDR1 SGHDN and CDR2 FVKESK. Unmatched junction bases numbered 2, after V lost 4 bases and J lost 0 bases. The CDR3 has 16 amino acids. CDR3 region: CASSLAGGPNTGELFF. In DNA form, the CDR3 reads TGTGCCAGCAGCCTAGCGGGGGGTCCGAACACCGGGGAGCTGTTTTTT.

In this sample, this clone turned up many times. Here the CDR3 reads CATSRDTGGVSPLHF. CDR3 DNA sequence: TGTGCCACCAGCAGAGATACAGGGGGGGTATCACCCCTCCACTTT. The chain joins TRBV15 to TRBJ1-6; TRBD1 matches at 8 bases. V was pared by 0 bases and J by 10 bases, with 5 bases of the junction left unmatched. Germline lookup yields CDR1 LNHNV and CDR2 YYDKDF (reference sequence). The CDR3 contains 15 residues.